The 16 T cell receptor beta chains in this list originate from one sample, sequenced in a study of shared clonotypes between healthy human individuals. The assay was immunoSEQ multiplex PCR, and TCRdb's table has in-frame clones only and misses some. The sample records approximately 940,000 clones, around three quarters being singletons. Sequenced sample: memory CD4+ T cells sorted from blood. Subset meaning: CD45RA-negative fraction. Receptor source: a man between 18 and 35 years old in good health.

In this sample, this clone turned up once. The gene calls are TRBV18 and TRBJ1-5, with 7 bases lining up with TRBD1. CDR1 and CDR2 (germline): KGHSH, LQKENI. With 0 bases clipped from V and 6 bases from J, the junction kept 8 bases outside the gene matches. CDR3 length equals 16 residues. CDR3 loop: CASSPPSTGRSQPQHF. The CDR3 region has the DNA TGTGCCAGCTCACCACCCTCGACAGGGAGAAGTCAGCCCCAGCATTTT.

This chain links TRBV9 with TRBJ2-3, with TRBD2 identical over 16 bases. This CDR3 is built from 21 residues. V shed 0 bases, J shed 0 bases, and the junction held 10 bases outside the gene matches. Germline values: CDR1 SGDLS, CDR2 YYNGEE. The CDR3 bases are TGTGCCAGCAGCGTAGGCCACAGAGGGACTAGCGGGGGGGCGAGCACAGATACGCAGTATTTT. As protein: CASSVGHRGTSGGASTDTQYF.

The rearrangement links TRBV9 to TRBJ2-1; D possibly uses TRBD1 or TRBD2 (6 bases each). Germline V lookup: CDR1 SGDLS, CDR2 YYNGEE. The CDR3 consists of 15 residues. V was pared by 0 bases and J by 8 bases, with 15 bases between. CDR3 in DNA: TGTGCCAGCAGCGTAGTCGGGGGCCTAAAGGATGAGCAGTTCTTC. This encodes CASSVVGGLKDEQFF.

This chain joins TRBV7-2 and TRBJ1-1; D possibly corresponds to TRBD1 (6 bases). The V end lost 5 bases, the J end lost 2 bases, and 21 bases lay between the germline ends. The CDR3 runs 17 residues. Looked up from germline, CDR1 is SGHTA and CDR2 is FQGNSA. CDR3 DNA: TGTGCCAGCAGCCCTAGGGGGTTCGAGCGGATAAACACTGAAGCTTTCTTT. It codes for CASSPRGFERINTEAFF.

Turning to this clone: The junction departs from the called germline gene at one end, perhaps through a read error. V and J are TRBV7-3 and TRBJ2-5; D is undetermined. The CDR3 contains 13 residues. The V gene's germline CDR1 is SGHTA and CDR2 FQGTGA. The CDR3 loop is CASSLGAAEAQYF. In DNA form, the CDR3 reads TGTGCCAGCAGCTTAGGCGCTGCAGAGGCCCAGTACTTC.

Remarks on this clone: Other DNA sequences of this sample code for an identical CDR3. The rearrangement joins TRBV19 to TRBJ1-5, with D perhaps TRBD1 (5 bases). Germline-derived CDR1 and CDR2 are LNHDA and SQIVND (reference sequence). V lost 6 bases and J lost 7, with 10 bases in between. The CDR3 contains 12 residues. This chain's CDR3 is CASSLQGQPQHF. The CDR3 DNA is TGTGCCAGTAGCCTCCAGGGACAGCCCCAGCATTTT.

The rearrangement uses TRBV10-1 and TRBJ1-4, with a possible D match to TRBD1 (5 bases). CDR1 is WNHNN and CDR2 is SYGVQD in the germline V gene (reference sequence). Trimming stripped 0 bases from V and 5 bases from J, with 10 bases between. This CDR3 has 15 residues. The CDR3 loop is CASSESGTGNEKLFF. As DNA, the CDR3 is TGCGCCAGCAGTGAGTCGGGGACGGGGAATGAAAAACTGTTTTTT.

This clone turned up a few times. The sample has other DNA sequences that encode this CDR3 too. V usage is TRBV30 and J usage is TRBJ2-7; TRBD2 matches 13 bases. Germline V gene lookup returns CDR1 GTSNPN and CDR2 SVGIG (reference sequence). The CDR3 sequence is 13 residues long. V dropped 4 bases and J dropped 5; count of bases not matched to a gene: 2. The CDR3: CAWMGLAGHEQYF. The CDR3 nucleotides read TGTGCCTGGATGGGACTAGCGGGACACGAGCAGTACTTC.

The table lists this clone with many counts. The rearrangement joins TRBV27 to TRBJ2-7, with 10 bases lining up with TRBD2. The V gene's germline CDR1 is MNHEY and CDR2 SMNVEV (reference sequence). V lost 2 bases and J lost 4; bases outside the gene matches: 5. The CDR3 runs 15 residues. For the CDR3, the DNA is TGTGCCAGCAGTTTACGCCTAGCGGGAGTTTACGAGCAGTACTTC. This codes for CASSLRLAGVYEQYF.

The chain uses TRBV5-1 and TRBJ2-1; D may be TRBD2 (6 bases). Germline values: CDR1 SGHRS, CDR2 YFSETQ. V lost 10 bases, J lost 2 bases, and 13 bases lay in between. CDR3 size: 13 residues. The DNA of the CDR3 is TGCGCCTCCCGGGGGAAAACCTACAATGAGCAGTTCTTC. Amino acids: CASRGKTYNEQFF.

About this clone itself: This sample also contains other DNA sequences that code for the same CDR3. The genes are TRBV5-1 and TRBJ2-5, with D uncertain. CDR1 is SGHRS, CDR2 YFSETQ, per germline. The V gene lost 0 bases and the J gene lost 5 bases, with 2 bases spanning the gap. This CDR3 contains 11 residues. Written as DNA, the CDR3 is TGCGCCAGCAGCTTGGCGGAGACCCAGTACTTC. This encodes CASSLAETQYF.

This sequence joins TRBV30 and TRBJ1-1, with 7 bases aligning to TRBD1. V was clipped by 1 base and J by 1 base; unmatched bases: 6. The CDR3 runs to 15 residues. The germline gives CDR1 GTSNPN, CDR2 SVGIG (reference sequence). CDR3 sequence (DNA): TGTGCCTGGAGTGGGACAGGAGCGGGGAACACTGAAGCTTTCTTT. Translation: CAWSGTGAGNTEAFF.

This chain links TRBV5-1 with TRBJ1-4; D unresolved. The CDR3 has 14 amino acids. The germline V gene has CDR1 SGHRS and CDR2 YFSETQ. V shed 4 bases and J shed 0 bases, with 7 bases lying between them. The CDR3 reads CASSADATNEKLFF. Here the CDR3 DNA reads TGCGCCAGCAGCGCGGACGCAACTAATGAAAAACTGTTTTTT.

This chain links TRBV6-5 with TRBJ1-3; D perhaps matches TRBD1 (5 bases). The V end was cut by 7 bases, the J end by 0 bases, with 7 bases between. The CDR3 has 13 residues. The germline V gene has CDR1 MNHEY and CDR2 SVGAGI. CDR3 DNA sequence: TGTGCCAGCAAAGACAGCTCTGGAAACACCATATATTTT. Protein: CASKDSSGNTIYF.

The CDR3 DNA reads TGCAGTGCGCTGAACCCGGGCTACACCTTC. Amino acid sequence: CSALNPGYTF. The rearrangement uses TRBV20-1 and TRBJ1-2, with no clear D. CDR1 is DFQATT, CDR2 SNEGSKA, per germline (reference sequence). The ends were cut back, 6 bases at V and 8 bases at J, with 10 bases in the middle. The CDR3 is made up of 10 amino acids.

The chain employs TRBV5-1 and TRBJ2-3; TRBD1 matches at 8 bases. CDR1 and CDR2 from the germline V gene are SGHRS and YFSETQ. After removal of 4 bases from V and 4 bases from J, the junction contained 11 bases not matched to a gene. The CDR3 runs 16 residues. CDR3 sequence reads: CASSSNPDRASDTQYF. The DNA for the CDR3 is TGCGCCAGCAGCAGTAACCCGGACAGGGCGTCAGATACGCAGTATTTT.